These T cell receptor beta chains were read from a single sample in a study of blood T cells in healthy people across ages. TCRdb used MiXCR to reprocess the 5' RACE reads, holding one entry per CDR3 protein. Among hundreds of thousands of distinct CDR3 sequences listed, under 25% were seen once. Material for sequencing was blood. These receptor sequences come from a man between 65 and 85 years old in good health. The CDR3 runs from the conserved cysteine through the conserved F or W. The D gene is left open where the match is weak. Where a row states a size, it is once, few, many or the class of an expanded clone; other rows omit it.

D gene	V gene	clone size	J gene	CDR3 DNA	CDR3 protein
-	TRBV7-9	few	TRBJ1-5	TGTGCCAGCAGCTTTTCCGAGGGAGGTCAGCCCCAGCATTTT	CASSFSEGGQPQHF
TRBD2	TRBV18	few	TRBJ2-5	TGTGCCAGCTCACCACCGGGACTAAGGAAAGAGACCCAGTACTTC	CASSPPGLRKETQYF
-	TRBV10-3	few	TRBJ2-5	TGTGCCATCATTCGAGGCAGCCAAGAGACCCAGTACTTC	CAIIRGSQETQYF
TRBD2	TRBV7-9	-	TRBJ2-7	TGTGCCAGCAGCCATACTAGCGGACTCAACTACGAGCAGTACTTC	CASSHTSGLNYEQYF
-	TRBV10-3	once	TRBJ2-7	TGTGCCATCAGTGACCGGACGGGAGTGGCCAAAGAGGCCCAGTACTTC	CAISDRTGVAKEAQYF
-	TRBV28	few	TRBJ2-1	TGTGCCAGCAGCCCCGGGGGCATTCCTAACAATGAGCAGTTCTTC	CASSPGGIPNNEQFF
TRBD1	TRBV5-6	few	TRBJ2-1	TGTGCCAGCAGCTTTGCAGCCGGGACAGAAGACAATGAGCAGTTCTTC	CASSFAAGTEDNEQFF
TRBD2	TRBV3-1	-	TRBJ2-7	TGTGCCAGCAGCCACCCATTGGCTAGCGGTATGAACTACTCCTACGAGCAGTACTTC	CASSHPLASGMNYSYEQYF
TRBD2	TRBV5-1	few	TRBJ2-3	TGCGCCAGCTTGGAGCGGGAGGTGCGCACAGATACGCAGTATTTT	CASLEREVRTDTQYF
-	TRBV3-1	many	TRBJ2-5	TGTGCCAGCAGCCGCAGGGGCGAAGAGACCCAGTACTTC	CASSRRGEETQYF
-	TRBV5-1	-	TRBJ2-5	TGCGCCAGCCACTTCGGGACCGGGGAGACCCAGTACTTC	CASHFGTGETQYF
TRBD2	TRBV5-1	many	TRBJ2-5	TGCGCCAGCAGCTTGCCGGGGGGCCAAGAGACCCAGTACTTC	CASSLPGGQETQYF
-	TRBV20-1	few	TRBJ2-3	TGCAGTGCCGTGAACAGGGCAGATACGCAGTATTTT	CSAVNRADTQYF
TRBD2	TRBV28	-	TRBJ2-7	TGTGCCAGCAGGGGTAGCGGGAGCGTCTCCTACGAGCAGTACTTC	CASRGSGSVSYEQYF
-	TRBV7-2	-	TRBJ2-5	TGTGCCAGCAGCTTACGGGGATCGAGGCCGGGGGAGACCCAGTACTTC	CASSLRGSRPGETQYF
-	TRBV14	many	TRBJ2-7	TGTGCCAGCAGCCCCACCGACCTCTCCTACGAGCAGTACTTC	CASSPTDLSYEQYF
TRBD2	TRBV27	-	TRBJ2-7	TGTGCCAGCAGTACAACCGGGACTAGCGGAGGTGAGCAGTACTTC	CASSTTGTSGGEQYF
TRBD1	TRBV7-3	few	TRBJ1-5	TGTGCCAGCAGCTCCGGGACAGGACATCCACGGCCCCAGCATTTT	CASSSGTGHPRPQHF
TRBD1	TRBV5-1	-	TRBJ1-2	TGCGCCAGCAGACCACTCTGGGACAGTAACTATGGCTACACCTTC	CASRPLWDSNYGYTF
-	TRBV25-1	once	TRBJ1-5	TGTGCCAGCAGTGAAGGTACCCGGGTGGATCAGCCCCAGCATTTT	CASSEGTRVDQPQHF
TRBD1	TRBV29-1	-	TRBJ2-5	TGCAGCGTTGGGACAGGGTCCCAAGAGACCCAGTACTTC	CSVGTGSQETQYF
TRBD2	TRBV10-3	-	TRBJ2-7	TGTGCCATCAGTGAGTCGGCTAGCGGAAACGAGCAGTACTTC	CAISESASGNEQYF
-	TRBV6-9	-	TRBJ1-5	TGTGCCAGCAGTGTTATCCCGCGGGGGGGGACGCGCAATCAGCCCCAGCATTTT	CASSVIPRGGTRNQPQHF
-	TRBV7-2	-	TRBJ2-7	TGTGCCAGCAGCACGTTGCCCAGGGTGGGTGGCGAGCAGTACTTC	CASSTLPRVGGEQYF
-	TRBV7-2	-	TRBJ2-5	TGTGCCAGCAGCTTAGGGGACCCCGGTGGGGAGACCCAGTACTTC	CASSLGDPGGETQYF
TRBD2	TRBV11-2	few	TRBJ2-3	TGTGCCAGCAGCCCGCTGGGGGGGTTGAGTGCAGATACGCAGTATTTT	CASSPLGGLSADTQYF
TRBD1	TRBV5-1	many	TRBJ2-5	TGTGCCAGCAGTTTGGCAGGGGGCGGAGAGACCCAGTACTTC	CASSLAGGGETQYF
-	TRBV7-2	-	TRBJ2-5	TGTGCCAGCAGCCAGGGGTCAGGGAGAGGGCAAGAGAACCAGTACTTC	CASSQGSGRGQENQYF
TRBD1	TRBV20-1	once	TRBJ1-4	TGCAGTGCTAGTGGGGGACAGGGGGCCGGTAATGAAAAACTGTTTTTT	CSASGGQGAGNEKLFF
-	TRBV2	-	TRBJ2-2	TGTGCCACCAGGGGGCTAGCGGGCCCGAACACCGGGGAGCTGTTTTTT	CATRGLAGPNTGELFF
TRBD2	TRBV2	-	TRBJ2-5	TGTGCCAGCAGTTCAGGTCGGGAGGCCCAGTACTTC	CASSSGREAQYF
-	TRBV29-1	few	TRBJ2-1	TGCAGCGTTGAGAGGCTCGCGAGCTCCTACAATGAGCAGTTCTTC	CSVERLASSYNEQFF
-	TRBV28	-	TRBJ1-3	TGTGCCAGCAGTTGGACCAGTCCAAACACCATATATTTT	CASSWTSPNTIYF
-	TRBV20-1	few	TRBJ2-1	TGCAGTGCTCCGTTGGTGTCCTTCCCCCTCTACAATGAGCAGTTCTTC	CSAPLVSFPLYNEQFF
-	TRBV7-2	-	TRBJ2-5	TGTGCCAGCAGCTTAGTGACAGGCCTCCAAGAGACCCAGTACTTC	CASSLVTGLQETQYF
-	TRBV18	few	TRBJ1-5	TGTGCCAGCTCAGGTACAGATTATAGCAATCAGCCCCAGCATTTT	CASSGTDYSNQPQHF
TRBD2	TRBV14	-	TRBJ2-3	TGTGCCAGCAGCCAAGAGGTACTAGCGGGAGATACGCAGTATTTT	CASSQEVLAGDTQYF
-	TRBV29-1	few	TRBJ2-2	TGCAGCGTTGTACTAGTTAACGCCGGGGAGCTGTTTTTT	CSVVLVNAGELFF
-	TRBV20-1	-	TRBJ2-3	TGCAGTGCTCCTCCTTTAGGGCTCACAGATACGCAGTATTTT	CSAPPLGLTDTQYF
TRBD1	TRBV29-1	-	TRBJ1-1	TGCAGCGTGTTGGGACAGACGAACACTGAAGCTTTCTTT	CSVLGQTNTEAFF
-	TRBV7-8	-	TRBJ2-7	TGTGCCAGCAGCTTACGGGGCTGCGAGCAGTACTTC	CASSLRGCEQYF
-	TRBV28	-	TRBJ2-3	TGTGCCAGTTCCGCCCGGACGGTATCAGATACGCAGTATTTT	CASSARTVSDTQYF
TRBD1	TRBV20-1	-	TRBJ1-4	TGCAGTGCTAGTCGAGGGACAGGGGCGGAAAAACTGTTTTTT	CSASRGTGAEKLFF